This T cell receptor beta chain was profiled in a study of blood T cell repertoires in COVID-19. About the study: Whether acute or convalescent, the COVID-19 samples came from the United States, Italy and Spain. In each case, the material was cDNA or gDNA derived from T cells, B-cell-depleted T cells, or PBMCs.

The germline CDR1 and CDR2 sequences are SGHTA and FQGNSA. V lost 5 bases, J lost 0 bases, and 8 bases stayed unmatched. The CDR3 runs to 19 residues. Authors' methods: Reference gene primer amplification gave nucleated cell count estimates. Clones were sequenced by immunoSEQ multiplex PCR, and TCRdb holds only the in-frame ones, with some missing. V, J and clone size reflect that table, while D and trimming were determined from the DNA. The sample gives 150,000 to 160,000 clones, 78% of which show up once; around 1.5% is in the top ten. Input material: peripheral blood. V is TRBV7-2 and J is TRBJ2-2; 14 positions agree with TRBD2. The TCR sequence derives from an elderly man with acute or convalescent COVID-19. The CDR3 spells CASSPRLAGGFANTGELFF. The CDR3 nucleotides are TGTGCCAGCAGCCCACGACTAGCGGGGGGGTTCGCGAACACCGGGGAGCTGTTTTTT.